This T cell receptor (beta chain) was found in a study of patients and donors after allogeneic stem cell transplantation. TCRdb recomputed calls from the RT-PCR reads with MiXCR, one row per CDR3 protein. The sample records 65,000 to 80,000 distinct CDR3 sequences, about a quarter being singletons. This clonotype occurred a few times. Trimming pared 4 bases from V and 2 bases from J, leaving 10 bases between. Per germline, CDR1 SGHRS and CDR2 YFSETQ. CDR3 length: 14 residues. The V call is TRBV5-1, the J call TRBJ1-5, with D perhaps TRBD1 (5 bases). Sequencing was done on a sample of blood, either unsorted or a sorted T cell fraction (not recorded which). The source of this sequence is a human donor who was either an allogeneic HSCT recipient or a stem cell or donor lymphocyte infusion donor (not recorded which). It is not recorded whose cells these are; they may come from a transplant donor. CDR3 protein: CASSPGTGNQPQHF. DNA for the CDR3: TGCGCCAGCAGCCCCGGGACGGGCAATCAGCCCCAGCATTTT. The full variable domain, its missing parts supplied by reference TRBV5-1 and TRBJ1-5, is KAGVTQTPRYLIKTRGQQVTLSCSPISGHRSVSWYQQTPGQGLQFLFEYFSETQRNKGNFPGRFSGRQFSNSRSEMNVSTLELGDSALYLCASSPGTGNQPQHFGDGTRLSIL.